This T cell receptor beta chain was sequenced for a study of cytomegalovirus exposure and HLA in healthy donors. Study-wide findings and caveats: In vitro data verified three CMV-associated chains as specific for CMV antigens.

Amplification used 60 Vbeta primers and 13 Jbeta primers. Clones were sequenced by immunoSEQ multiplex PCR, and TCRdb holds only the in-frame ones, with some missing. This table lists about 160,000 clones. Trimming took off 4 bases at V and 7 bases at J, with 16 bases between the two ends. Per germline, CDR1 PRHDT and CDR2 FYEKMQ (reference sequence). This CDR3 region has 14 residues. Comment on this clone: Its matching antigen is unknown.

The chain has TRBV13 and TRBJ1-2, with D possibly being TRBD1 (5 bases). The source material was PBMCs. This sequence originates from a woman in her forties or fifties in good health and CMV-seronegative. The CDR3 spells CASSSDRDVSGYTF. CDR3 sequence (DNA): TGTGCCAGCAGCTCCGACAGAGACGTTAGTGGCTACACCTTC. The full variable domain, its missing parts supplied by reference TRBV13 and TRBJ1-2, is AAGVIQSPRHLIKEKRETATLKCYPIPRHDTVYWYQQGPGQDPQFLISFYEKMQSDKGSIPDRFSAQQFSDYHSELNMSSLELGDSALYFCASSSDRDVSGYTFGSGTRLTVV.